This T cell receptor beta chain was observed in a study of Ad26.COV2.S vaccination and SARS-CoV-2 variants. The method was immunoSEQ multiplex PCR; TCRdb's version includes in-frame clones alone and lacks a portion of them. This sample has about 94,000 clones; under 90% occur once, and the top ten carry approximately 15%. This CDR3 region has 16 residues. V lost 4 bases and J lost 1, with 13 bases in between. Per germline, CDR1 SEHNR and CDR2 FQNEAQ (reference sequence). The sample in question was peripheral blood, obtained after recovery from COVID-19. The chain employs TRBV7-9 and TRBJ2-2; weak D call: TRBD2 (6 bases). The sequence was obtained from a human donor who had recovered from COVID-19. The CDR3 sequence: CASSSPLRENTGELFF. In nucleotides, the CDR3 is TGTGCCAGCAGCTCTCCCCTGCGGGAGAACACCGGGGAGCTGTTTTTT.